This T cell receptor (beta chain) came from a study of cytomegalovirus exposure and HLA in healthy donors. Study-wide findings and caveats: Later findings reportedly placed an Asian-associated ancestry cluster below the approximately 670-donor mean for N-insertions. TCR association rates varied by HLA locus in a later analysis, with DRB1 highest and HLA-C lowest.

PCR primers comprised 60 Vbeta and 13 Jbeta primers. This table comes from immunoSEQ multiplex PCR, and its TCRdb copy is limited to in-frame clones, with some not included. The sample table includes tens of thousands of clones. On this clone: Its antigen is not known.

The V gene's germline CDR1 is KGHSH and CDR2 LQKENI. After removal of 5 bases from V and 5 bases from J, the junction contained 0 bases not matched to a gene. The CDR3 sequence is 14 residues long. Sample: PBMCs. The sequence derives from a man aged 45-65 years in good health and CMV-seronegative. V is TRBV18 and J is TRBJ2-1; 13 positions match TRBD2. The DNA for the CDR3 is TGTGCCAGCTCAGGGACTAGCGGGGACAATGAGCAGTTCTTC. Translated, it gives CASSGTSGDNEQFF.